These 26 T cell receptor beta chains came from one sample sequenced in a study of T-cell memory formation after mild COVID-19. TCRdb independently ran MiXCR on the 5' RACE reads; one entry per CDR3 protein. In the table there are a few hundred thousand distinct CDR3 sequences, 20% to 25% of which are singletons. What was sequenced was PBMCs or a T cell subset sorted from them (not recorded which). These receptors were collected from an adult woman who had mild COVID-19 (a few samples of this study predate the infection). Cell type and time point are not known.

This clonotype was picked up a small number of times. The V and J genes are TRBV5-1 and TRBJ2-7; tentative D call: TRBD2 (5 bases). The CDR3 is 13 residues long. Trimming took off 3 bases at V and 6 bases at J, with 13 bases between the two ends. Looked up from germline, CDR1 is SGHRS and CDR2 is YFSETQ. The CDR3 sequence is CASSYFGEGEQYF. The CDR3 DNA is TGCGCCAGCAGCTATTTCGGAGAGGGCGAGCAGTACTTC.

The chain is built from TRBV11-3 and TRBJ1-3; TRBD1 might be the D (5 bases). The CDR3 extends over 15 amino acids. Germline V lookup: CDR1 SGHNT, CDR2 YENEEA. V shed 5 bases and J shed 0 bases, with 11 bases lying between them. The CDR3 here is CASSPGGVSGNTIYF. In DNA, the CDR3 is TGTGCCAGCAGCCCCGGAGGGGTCTCTGGAAACACCATATATTTT.

The V and J genes are TRBV5-5 and TRBJ1-5; D is unclear. CDR1 and CDR2 (germline): SGHKS, YYEKEE (reference sequence). V gave up 3 bases and J gave up 0 bases, with 13 bases separating them. This CDR3 is 16 amino acids long. The CDR3 DNA is TGTGCCAGCAGCTCGGGCCCCGGGTATAGCAATCAGCCCCAGCATTTT. Protein sequence: CASSSGPGYSNQPQHF.

The rearrangement uses TRBV27 and TRBJ2-5; the match to TRBD2 covers 11 bases. This CDR3 region has 14 residues. V was pared by 4 bases and J by 12 bases, with 10 bases of the junction left unmatched. Per germline, CDR1 MNHEY and CDR2 SMNVEV (reference sequence). In DNA, the CDR3 is TGTGCCAGCAGTTCCATTAGCGGGAGGGCCGAGGAGTACTTC. Translated: CASSSISGRAEEYF.

This clonotype was detected a few times. The CDR3 DNA reads TGCGCCAGCAGCCCGGCCGGCGATGAGCAGTTCTTC. Protein product: CASSPAGDEQFF. The genes are TRBV4-1 and TRBJ2-1; no clear D gene. The CDR3 is 12 amino acids. With 4 bases removed from V and 8 bases from J, the gap between germline ends came to 9 bases. CDR1 and CDR2 from the germline V gene are MGHRA and YSYEKL.

This clonotype was seen more than once but under ten times. This chain links TRBV5-1 with TRBJ1-2; D gene unclear. Germline V lookup: CDR1 SGHRS, CDR2 YFSETQ. V lost 1 base, J lost 3 bases, and 10 bases lay in between. The CDR3 has 14 amino acids. CDR3 amino acids: CASSLSRADYGYTF. The CDR3 nucleotides are TGCGCCAGCAGCTTGTCCCGGGCGGACTATGGCTACACCTTC.

The rearrangement joins TRBV20-1 to TRBJ2-3, with D possibly being TRBD2 (5 bases). The CDR3 spans 14 residues. The ends were cut back, 3 bases at V and 1 base at J, with 11 bases in the middle. The germline V gene has CDR1 DFQATT and CDR2 SNEGSKA (reference sequence). Here the CDR3 DNA reads TGCAGTGCTAGGGGTGCGGAGGGCACAGATACGCAGTATTTT. The encoded protein is CSARGAEGTDTQYF.

This clonotype was detected only a few times. The V call is TRBV5-1, the J call TRBJ2-4; 8 bases agree with TRBD2. Germline V gives CDR1 SGHRS, CDR2 YFSETQ. With V trimmed by 4 bases and J by 4 bases, 4 bases remained unmatched. The CDR3 runs to 14 residues. CDR3 sequence (DNA): TGCGCCAGCAGCCAAACTAGCGGTAAAAACATTCAGTACTTC. Translation gives CASSQTSGKNIQYF.

This clonotype was detected only a few times. The chain is built from TRBV5-1 and TRBJ1-1; no clear D gene. This CDR3 contains 15 residues. Germline assignment: CDR1 SGHRS and CDR2 YFSETQ. The V and J ends lost 1 base and 4 bases respectively, with 14 bases between them. The CDR3 spells CASSLTHGSSTEAFF. The CDR3, as DNA: TGCGCCAGCAGCTTGACCCATGGGTCGAGCACTGAAGCTTTCTTT.

The table lists this clonotype with a few counts. This chain connects TRBV7-3 to TRBJ2-3; TRBD2 matches 9 bases. This CDR3 region has 15 residues. Germline V CDR1 and CDR2: SGHTA, FQGTGA. V was pared by 2 bases and J by 2 bases, with 2 bases of the junction left unmatched. The CDR3 sequence: CASSLASGDTDTQYF. The CDR3 bases are TGTGCCAGCAGCTTAGCTAGCGGGGACACAGATACGCAGTATTTT.

In nucleotides, the CDR3 is TGTGCCAGCAGCTTCCCACTAGCAAGGGAGCAGTACTTC. This translates into CASSFPLAREQYF. The chain couples TRBV7-9 to TRBJ2-7; D possibly corresponds to TRBD2 (6 bases). CDR1 SEHNR and CDR2 FQNEAQ come from the germline V gene (reference sequence). V shed 3 bases and J shed 7 bases, with 13 bases lying between them. The CDR3 is made up of 13 amino acids. The variable domain in full, completed from reference TRBV7-9 and TRBJ2-7, reads DTGVSQNPRHKITKRGQNVTFRCDPISEHNRLYWYRQTLGQGPEFLTYFQNEAQLEKSRLLSDRFSAERPKGSFSTLEIQRTEQGDSAMYLCASSFPLAREQYFGPGTRLTVT.

The rearrangement links TRBV5-5 to TRBJ1-5, with unresolved D. The CDR3 covers 15 residues. Trimming took 5 bases from V and 0 from J, leaving 12 bases between them. Per the germline V gene, CDR1 is SGHKS and CDR2 is YYEKEE (reference sequence). The CDR3 loop reads CASSQTTNSNQPQHF. CDR3 DNA: TGTGCCAGCAGTCAAACTACAAATAGCAATCAGCCCCAGCATTTT.

This clonotype appeared a few times. The chain couples TRBV5-4 to TRBJ1-3; the match to TRBD1 covers 12 bases. J lost 5 bases, V lost 3 bases, and 3 bases had no gene match. In germline, CDR1 is SGHNT, CDR2 YYREEE (reference sequence). The CDR3 is 15 amino acids. CDR3 sequence (DNA): TGTGCCAGCAGCTCGGGACAGGGGGCGAGAAACACCATATATTTT. This translates into CASSSGQGARNTIYF. The entire variable domain, with the rest obtained from reference TRBV5-4 and TRBJ1-3, is as follows: ETGVTQSPTHLIKTRGQQVTLRCSSQSGHNTVSWYQQALGQGPQFIFQYYREEENGRGNFPPRFSGLQFPNYSSELNVNALELDDSALYLCASSSGQGARNTIYFGEGSWLTVV.

This clonotype was counted only a few times. The J gene is TRBJ2-2, the V gene TRBV11-2; D is uncertain. V shed 5 bases and J shed 7 bases, with 8 bases lying between them. This CDR3 comprises 12 residues. The V gene's germline CDR1 is SGHAT and CDR2 FQNNGV. CDR3 region: CASSPHNGELFF. The CDR3, as DNA: TGTGCCAGCAGCCCCCATAACGGGGAGCTGTTTTTT.

The genes are TRBV11-3 and TRBJ2-2, with D uncertain. Germline assignment: CDR1 SGHNT and CDR2 YENEEA. This CDR3 contains 17 residues. With 1 base removed from V and 4 bases from J, the gap between germline ends came to 16 bases. In DNA, the CDR3 is TGTGCCAGCAGCTTAGTTTGGAGTTCATGGGGCACCGGGGAGCTGTTTTTT. Its translation is CASSLVWSSWGTGELFF.

V and J are TRBV6-2 or TRBV6-3 and TRBJ2-4; the D gene is possibly TRBD2 (6 bases). Trimming cost V 0 bases and J 2 bases, with 8 bases left between them. The germline V gene has CDR1 MNHEY and CDR2 SVGEGT. The CDR3 covers 15 residues. This CDR3 is CASSYSEGSKNIQYF. Here the CDR3 DNA reads TGTGCCAGCAGTTACTCGGAGGGCTCCAAAAACATTCAGTACTTC.

This clonotype came up a few times. V and J are TRBV3-1 and TRBJ1-1; D is ambiguous. Germline V gene data show CDR1 as LGHDT and CDR2 as YNNKEL (reference sequence). The length of the CDR3 is 14 residues. V was cut by 3 bases and J by 4 bases, with 12 bases left in between. The CDR3 DNA sequence: TGTGCCAGCAGCCACGGGGTGGAGGTCACTGAAGCTTTCTTT. Translation: CASSHGVEVTEAFF.

The chain combines TRBV7-2 with TRBJ2-7; 8 nucleotides agree with TRBD2. Unmatched junction bases numbered 16, after V lost 5 bases and J lost 7 bases. The CDR3 has 16 amino acids. Germline lookup yields CDR1 SGHTA and CDR2 FQGNSA. In DNA, the CDR3 is TGTGCCAGCAGCCCACTCTGGACGCGGGAGGCTGGAGAGCAGTACTTC. Its protein is CASSPLWTREAGEQYF.

This clonotype was observed a few times. The V and J genes are TRBV15 and TRBJ1-1, with D unclear. The germline V and J ends were trimmed by 3 bases and 0 bases, with 5 bases remaining between them. In germline, CDR1 is LNHNV, CDR2 YYDKDF (reference sequence). The CDR3 is made up of 13 amino acids. CDR3 region: CATSSLMNTEAFF. DNA of the CDR3: TGTGCCACCAGCAGCTTAATGAACACTGAAGCTTTCTTT.

This clonotype was counted a few times. The CDR3 nucleotides are TGTGCCAGCAGCCACCTCTCACAGGGGACAGATACGCAGTATTTT. It encodes CASSHLSQGTDTQYF. The chain links TRBV6-6 to TRBJ2-3; 7 bases align to TRBD1. Germline V CDR1 and CDR2: MNHNY, SVGAGI (reference sequence). The CDR3 is made up of 15 amino acids. With 6 bases clipped from V and 3 bases from J, the junction kept 9 bases outside the gene matches.

The chain is built from TRBV12-3 or TRBV12-4 and TRBJ1-4; maybe TRBD1 (6 bases). This CDR3 contains 14 residues. Trimming removed 5 bases at V and 10 bases at J, with 17 bases between. The CDR3 DNA reads as TGTGCCAGCAGTCCAACCGGACAGTCGCGAAAACTGTTTTTT. This translates into CASSPTGQSRKLFF.

The chain employs TRBV20-1 and TRBJ2-7; 8 positions match TRBD2. Germline loops: CDR1 DFQATT, CDR2 SNEGSKA (reference sequence). V trimming: 6 bases; J trimming: 0 bases; junction bases outside the gene matches: 10. CDR3 length equals 15 residues. CDR3 sequence: CSAVPQRESSYEQYF. CDR3 nucleotide sequence: TGCAGTGCAGTGCCCCAGCGGGAGAGCTCCTACGAGCAGTACTTC.

The chain links TRBV5-5 to TRBJ1-3; D not certain. The germline CDR1 and CDR2 sequences are SGHKS and YYEKEE (reference sequence). The V and J ends lost 2 bases and 2 bases respectively, with 5 bases between them. The CDR3 runs to 13 residues. CDR3 loop: CASSFGPGNTIYF. The CDR3 DNA sequence: TGTGCCAGCAGCTTCGGGCCTGGAAACACCATATATTTT.

This clonotype was counted only a few times. V is TRBV12-3 or TRBV12-4 and J is TRBJ1-2, with 10 bases fitting TRBD1. This CDR3 has 16 residues. J lost 3 bases, V lost 6 bases, and 10 bases had no gene match. In DNA, the CDR3 is TGTGCCAGCAGCTCCTATGGGACAGGGGATTACTATGGCTACACCTTC. This sequence encodes CASSSYGTGDYYGYTF.

The rearrangement links TRBV19 to TRBJ1-1; unclear D gene. The CDR3 runs 12 residues. Germline CDR1 is LNHDA and CDR2 is SQIVND (reference sequence). V lost 5 bases to trimming and J lost 0 bases, with 4 bases between them. In nucleotides, the CDR3 is TGTGCCAGTAGTGTCGTGAACACTGAAGCTTTCTTT. Translating gives CASSVVNTEAFF. The whole variable domain, filled in from reference TRBV19 and TRBJ1-1, reads DGGITQSPKYLFRKEGQNVTLSCEQNLNHDAMYWYRQDPGQGLRLIYYSQIVNDFQKGDIAEGYSVSREKKESFPLTVTSAQKNPTAFYLCASSVVNTEAFFGQGTRLTVV.

This chain connects TRBV2 to TRBJ2-4; 7 bases line up with TRBD1. Trimming at V came to 4 bases and at J to 9 bases, leaving 9 bases not matched to a gene. The CDR3 has 14 residues. The germline V gene has CDR1 SNHLY and CDR2 FYNNEI. CDR3 region: CASSGRQGLSIQYF. The CDR3 DNA reads TGTGCCAGCAGTGGCCGACAGGGCTTGAGCATTCAGTACTTC.